These 21 T cell receptor beta chains originate from one sample sequenced in a study of cytotoxic CD8 clonotypes in ibrutinib-treated CLL. The table came from immunoSEQ multiplex PCR; TCRdb's copy has only in-frame clones and leaves some out. This sample has 14,000 to 15,000 clones; over 60% occur once, and the top ten carry roughly an eighth. Sequencing was performed on PBMCs, taken before ibrutinib treatment. The receptors come from a human donor with chronic lymphocytic leukemia.

The chain uses TRBV5-1 and TRBJ2-3; the match to TRBD1 covers 10 bases. The V and J ends lost 3 bases and 3 bases, in that order; junction bases with no gene match: 13. This CDR3 region has 18 residues. Germline loops: CDR1 SGHRS, CDR2 YFSETQ. This chain's CDR3 is CASSSAEFGTGATDTQYF. The CDR3 DNA sequence: TGCGCCAGCAGCTCGGCGGAATTCGGGACAGGGGCGACAGATACGCAGTATTTT.

This clone was picked up a small number of times. This sequence joins TRBV4-1 and TRBJ2-3, with D perhaps TRBD1 (5 bases). Trimming cost V 5 bases and J 4 bases, with 16 bases left between them. The CDR3 contains 15 residues. CDR1 is MGHRA, CDR2 YSYEKL, per germline. In DNA form, the CDR3 reads TGCGCCAGCAGCTATGGGTTCCAGGGCTCAGATACGCAGTATTTT. Translated, it gives CASSYGFQGSDTQYF.

The rearrangement links TRBV19 to TRBJ2-1; 8 bases fit TRBD2. With 5 bases clipped from V and 4 bases from J, the junction kept 7 bases outside the gene matches. Germline V CDR1 and CDR2: LNHDA, SQIVND (reference sequence). This CDR3 comprises 15 residues. The CDR3 here is CASSFASGGYNEQFF. In DNA, the CDR3 is TGTGCCAGTAGTTTCGCCAGCGGGGGTTACAATGAGCAGTTCTTC.

This clone was picked up one time. The genes are TRBV11-2 and TRBJ2-7, with D tentatively TRBD1 (7 bases). Germline CDR1 and CDR2: SGHAT and FQNNGV. Between the trimmed V and J ends, which lost 5 bases and 1 base, there was a span of 12 bases. This CDR3 comprises 14 residues. Written as DNA, the CDR3 is TGTGCCAGCAGCGGGGGGACAGTATCCTACGAGCAGTACGTC. Residues: CASSGGTVSYEQYV.

This clone came up a few times. This rearrangement joins TRBV30 to TRBJ2-1, with TRBD2 matching over 8 bases. Germline assignment: CDR1 GTSNPN and CDR2 SVGIG (reference sequence). Trimming cost V 4 bases and J 10 bases; bases outside gene matches: 18. CDR3 size: 16 residues. The CDR3 region is CAWNRDPSGFRKEQFF. CDR3 sequence (DNA): TGTGCCTGGAACAGAGACCCTAGCGGGTTCAGGAAGGAGCAGTTCTTC.

The chain couples TRBV5-6 to TRBJ2-1; 9 bases are a match to TRBD2. The V gene end was trimmed by 0 bases and the J gene end by 4 bases; junction bases not matched to a gene: 5. CDR3 size: 16 residues. The germline CDR1 and CDR2 sequences are SGHDT and YYEEEE. The CDR3 protein is CASSLALAGSYNEQFF. The CDR3 region has the DNA TGTGCCAGCAGCTTGGCCCTAGCGGGATCATACAATGAGCAGTTCTTC.

The V call is TRBV18, the J call TRBJ2-1; 10 bases fit TRBD2. This CDR3 has 15 amino acids. Germline trimming cut 4 bases from V and 9 bases from J; bases unmatched to any gene: 9. Germline V lookup: CDR1 KGHSH, CDR2 LQKENI. The CDR3 is CASSRSQRGGTEQFF. CDR3 sequence (DNA): TGTGCCAGCTCACGTTCCCAGCGGGGGGGCACTGAGCAGTTCTTC. Full variable domain (remainder filled in from reference TRBV18 and TRBJ2-1): NAGVMQNPRHLVRRRGQEARLRCSPMKGHSHVYWYRQLPEEGLKFMVYLQKENIIDESGMPKERFSAEFPKEGPSILRIQQVVRGDSAAYFCASSRSQRGGTEQFFGPGTRLTVL.

In its sample, this clone was seen a few times. The chain is built from TRBV7-6 and TRBJ2-1, with D unclear. The germline V and J ends were trimmed by 1 base and 8 bases, with 12 bases remaining between them. This CDR3 region has 14 residues. CDR1 and CDR2 (germline): SGHVS, FNYEAQ. The chain's CDR3 is CASSLGLYGYEQFF. CDR3 in DNA: TGTGCCAGCAGCTTAGGGCTGTACGGGTATGAGCAGTTCTTC.

The chain has TRBV10-1 and TRBJ2-1; TRBD2 is a possible D gene (5 bases). Per germline, CDR1 WNHNN and CDR2 SYGVQD (reference sequence). The V and J ends lost 2 bases and 9 bases respectively, with 8 bases between them. The CDR3 is made up of 12 amino acids. The CDR3 protein is CASSELGVEQFF. The DNA for the CDR3 is TGCGCCAGCAGTGAGCTCGGGGTTGAGCAGTTCTTC.

The V gene is TRBV28, the J gene TRBJ1-5; 9 bases are a match to TRBD1. The CDR3 runs to 15 residues. The trim removed 7 bases at V and 7 bases at J, leaving 11 bases unmatched. Germline V lookup: CDR1 MDHEN, CDR2 SYDVKM. Here the CDR3 reads CASTSTGGALQPQHF. CDR3 sequence (DNA): TGTGCCAGCACCTCAACAGGGGGCGCATTGCAGCCCCAGCATTTT.

This chain joins TRBV5-1 and TRBJ2-1, with TRBD1 as a possible D gene (5 bases). The CDR3 has 15 residues. Germline CDR1 and CDR2: SGHRS and YFSETQ. Trimming cost V 0 bases and J 1 base, with 8 bases left between them. CDR3 sequence reads: CASSLEGASYNEQFF. The DNA of the CDR3 is TGCGCCAGCAGCTTGGAAGGGGCGTCCTACAATGAGCAGTTCTTC.

The chain carries TRBV27 and TRBJ1-6; tentative D call: TRBD1 (5 bases). CDR3 size: 17 residues. The V gene's germline CDR1 is MNHEY and CDR2 SMNVEV (reference sequence). V was pared by 6 bases and J by 9 bases, with 24 bases between. CDR3 residues: CASSSIGDSRGGSPLHF. In DNA form, the CDR3 reads TGTGCCAGCAGCAGCATAGGGGACTCACGCGGCGGTTCACCCCTCCACTTT.

In DNA, the CDR3 is TGTGCCAGCAGTGATGTACGGTGGAGACTCGGTGGGAAACTGTTTTTT. Encoded protein: CASSDVRWRLGGKLFF. The genes are TRBV25-1 and TRBJ1-4; D gene unclear. V gave up 3 bases and J gave up 11 bases, with 22 bases separating them. The CDR3 is 16 amino acids. CDR1 and CDR2 (germline): MGHDK, SYGVNS. Full variable domain (outside the CDR3, taken from reference TRBV25-1 and TRBJ1-4): EADIYQTPRYLVIGTGKKITLECSQTMGHDKMYWYQQDPGMELHLIHYSYGVNSTEKGDLSSESTVSRIRTEHFPLTLESARPSHTSQYLCASSDVRWRLGGKLFFGSGTQLSVL.

The chain joins TRBV7-7 to TRBJ2-1, with a weak D call TRBD2 (5 bases). This CDR3 region has 14 residues. Trimming pared 2 bases from V and 6 bases from J, leaving 11 bases between. Germline V gene sequence: CDR1 SSHAT, CDR2 FNYEAQ (reference sequence). The CDR3 DNA reads TGTGCCAGCAGCTTACTTGCGGGCAGCAATGAGCAGTTCTTC. Amino acid sequence: CASSLLAGSNEQFF.

This clone appeared a few times. The chain uses TRBV11-2 and TRBJ2-5; weak D call: TRBD1 (7 bases). The CDR3 has 15 residues. Looked up from germline, CDR1 is SGHAT and CDR2 is FQNNGV. The V end lost 3 bases, the J end lost 1 base, and 12 bases lay between the germline ends. CDR3 protein: CASSLGGTAQETQYF. The DNA of the CDR3 is TGTGCCAGCAGCTTGGGCGGGACAGCCCAAGAGACCCAGTACTTC.

This clone has only a few counts. This rearrangement joins TRBV7-8 to TRBJ2-7; the match to TRBD2 covers 7 bases. J was trimmed by 5 bases and V by 3 bases; bases with no gene match: 4. Germline CDR1 SGHVS, CDR2 FQNEAQ. The CDR3 consists of 13 residues. In DNA, the CDR3 is TGTGCCAGCAGCTTCTCAGGGAGGGACGAGCAGTACTTC. Translating gives CASSFSGRDEQYF. Using reference TRBV7-8 and TRBJ2-7 for the parts outside the CDR3, the full variable domain is GAGVSQSPRYKVAKRGQDVALRCDPISGHVSLFWYQQALGQGPEFLTYFQNEAQLDKSGLPSDRFFAERPEGSVSTLKIQRTQQEDSAVYLCASSFSGRDEQYFGPGTRLTVT.

This clone is a singleton in its sample. The V and J genes are TRBV10-3 and TRBJ2-7; 7 bases map to TRBD1. The CDR3 runs to 11 residues. Germline CDR1 and CDR2: ENHRY and SYGVKD. V shed 10 bases, J shed 3 bases, and the junction held 3 bases outside the gene matches. The CDR3 protein is CATGTDYEQYF. In nucleotides, the CDR3 is TGTGCCACTGGGACAGACTACGAGCAGTACTTC.

By share of the sample, this clone is medium-sized. The gene calls are TRBV27 and TRBJ2-1; D may correspond to TRBD1 or TRBD2 (5 bases each). Germline CDR1 is MNHEY and CDR2 is SMNVEV (reference sequence). This CDR3 region has 19 residues. Deletions cut 6 bases from V and 3 bases from J, with 27 bases between. The CDR3 nucleotides read TGTGCCAGCAGCCGCCTCTCCCGCCTAGGGACGTTGTTCTACAATGAGCAGTTCTTC. Translated, it gives CASSRLSRLGTLFYNEQFF.

The chain combines TRBV6-4 with TRBJ1-2, with D uncertain. Deletions cut 3 bases from V and 4 bases from J, with 12 bases between. This CDR3 spans 14 amino acids. Germline-derived CDR1 and CDR2 are MRHNA and SNTAGT. CDR3: CASSDVAQLYGYTF. The CDR3 DNA reads TGTGCCAGCAGTGATGTAGCACAGCTCTATGGCTACACCTTC.

This rearrangement joins TRBV19 to TRBJ1-2; D possibly corresponds to TRBD1 (5 bases). Trimming shortened V by 2 bases and J by 4 bases, and 11 bases separated the two germline ends. CDR1 is LNHDA and CDR2 is SQIVND in the germline V gene (reference sequence). This CDR3 contains 14 residues. CDR3 in DNA: TGTGCCAGTAGTATACGGACACTTCTCTATGGCTACACCTTC. This codes for CASSIRTLLYGYTF.

The chain uses TRBV6-5 and TRBJ2-7, with a possible D match to TRBD2 (6 bases). The ends were cut back, 2 bases at V and 6 bases at J, with 11 bases in the middle. The CDR3 covers 13 residues. CDR1 MNHEY and CDR2 SVGAGI come from the germline V gene. CDR3 in DNA: TGTGCCAGCAGTTACCGGCAGGGAGGCGAGCAGTACGTC. Translation: CASSYRQGGEQYV.